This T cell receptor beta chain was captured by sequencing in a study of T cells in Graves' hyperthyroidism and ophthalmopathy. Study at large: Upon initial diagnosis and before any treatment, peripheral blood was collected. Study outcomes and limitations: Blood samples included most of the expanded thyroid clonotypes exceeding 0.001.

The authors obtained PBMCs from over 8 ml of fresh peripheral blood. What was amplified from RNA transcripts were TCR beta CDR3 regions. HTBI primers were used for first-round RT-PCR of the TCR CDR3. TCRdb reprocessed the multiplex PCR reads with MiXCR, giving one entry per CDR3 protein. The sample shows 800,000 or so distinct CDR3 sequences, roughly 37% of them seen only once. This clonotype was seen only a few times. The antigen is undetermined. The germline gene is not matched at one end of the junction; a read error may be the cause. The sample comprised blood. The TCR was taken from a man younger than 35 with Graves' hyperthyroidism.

The CDR3, as DNA: TGTGCCAACAGTAGACAGGGCCACGAGCAGTACTTC. Its protein product is CANSRQGHEQYF. This chain connects TRBV12-3 or TRBV12-4 to TRBJ2-7; TRBD1 agrees at 7 bases. The CDR3 contains 12 residues.